This T cell receptor (beta chain) is from a study of regulatory T cells in long-lasting Graves disease. The sample's time point: newly diagnosed GD, antithyroid drugs for less than 3 months. Generation of the TCR library employed RNA extracted from PBMCs. This clonotype occurred many times. iRepertoire HTBI primers and Arm-PCR of CDR3 regions built TCR beta libraries. Each CDR3 protein gets one entry after TCRdb re-called the multiplex PCR reads with MiXCR. The table has 400,000 to 650,000 distinct CDR3 sequences, about 15% seen once. V gave up 6 bases and J gave up 0 bases; unmatched junction bases: 15. The CDR3 runs 19 residues. The V gene's germline CDR1 is SNHLY and CDR2 FYNNEI. The same sample was also used in a study of T cells in Graves' hyperthyroidism and ophthalmopathy.

This receptor was obtained from a middle-aged woman with Graves disease. Source: peripheral blood mononuclear cells (PBMCs), taken at new diagnosis, from a patient treated with antithyroid drugs. The chain uses TRBV2 and TRBJ1-5; 9 bases map to TRBD1. Here the CDR3 DNA reads TGTGCCAGCAGGGGACCGGGACAGGGAGGATCCTATAGCAATCAGCCCCAGCATTTT. Encoded protein: CASRGPGQGGSYSNQPQHF. Combining the CDR3 with reference TRBV2 and TRBJ1-5 gives the whole variable domain EPEVTQTPSHQVTQMGQEVILRCVPISNHLYFYWYRQILGQKVEFLVSFYNNEISEKSEIFDDQFSVERPDGSNFTLKIRSTKLEDSAMYFCASRGPGQGGSYSNQPQHFGDGTRLSIL.